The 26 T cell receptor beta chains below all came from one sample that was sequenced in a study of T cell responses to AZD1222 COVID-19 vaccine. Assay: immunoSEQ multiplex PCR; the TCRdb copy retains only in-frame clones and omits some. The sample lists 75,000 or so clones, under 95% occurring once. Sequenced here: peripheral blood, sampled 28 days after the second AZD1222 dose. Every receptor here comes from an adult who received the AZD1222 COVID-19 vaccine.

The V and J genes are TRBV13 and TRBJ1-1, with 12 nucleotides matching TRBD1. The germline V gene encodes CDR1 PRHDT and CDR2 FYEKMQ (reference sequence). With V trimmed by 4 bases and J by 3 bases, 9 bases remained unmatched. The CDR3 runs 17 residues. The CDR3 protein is CASSCRGQGAGYTEAFF. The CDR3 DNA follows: TGTGCCAGCAGCTGCCGGGGACAGGGGGCCGGGTACACTGAAGCTTTCTTT.

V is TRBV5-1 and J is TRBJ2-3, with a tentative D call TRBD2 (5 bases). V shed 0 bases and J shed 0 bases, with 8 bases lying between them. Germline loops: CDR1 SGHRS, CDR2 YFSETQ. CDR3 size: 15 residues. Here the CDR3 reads CASSLDRTSTDTQYF. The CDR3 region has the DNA TGCGCCAGCAGCTTGGACCGGACTAGCACAGATACGCAGTATTTT. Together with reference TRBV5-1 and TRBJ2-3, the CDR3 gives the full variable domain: KAGVTQTPRYLIKTRGQQVTLSCSPISGHRSVSWYQQTPGQGLQFLFEYFSETQRNKGNFPGRFSGRQFSNSRSEMNVSTLELGDSALYLCASSLDRTSTDTQYFGPGTRLTVL.

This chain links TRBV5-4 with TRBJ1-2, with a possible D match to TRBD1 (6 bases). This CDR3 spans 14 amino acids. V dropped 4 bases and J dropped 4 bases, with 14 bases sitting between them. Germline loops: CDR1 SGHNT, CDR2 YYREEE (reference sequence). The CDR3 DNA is TGTGCCAGCAGCCCCCCAGGGGATTTCTATGGCTACACCTTC. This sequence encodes CASSPPGDFYGYTF.

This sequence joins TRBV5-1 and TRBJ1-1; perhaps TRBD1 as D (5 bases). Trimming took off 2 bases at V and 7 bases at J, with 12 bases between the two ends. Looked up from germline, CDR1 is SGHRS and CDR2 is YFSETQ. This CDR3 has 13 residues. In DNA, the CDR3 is TGCGCCAGCAGCTTAGGGGACCTCCTTGAAGCTTTCTTT. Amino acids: CASSLGDLLEAFF.

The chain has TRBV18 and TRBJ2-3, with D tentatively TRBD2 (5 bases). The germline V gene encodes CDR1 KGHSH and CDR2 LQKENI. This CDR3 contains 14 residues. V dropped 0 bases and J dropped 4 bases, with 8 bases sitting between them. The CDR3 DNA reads TGTGCCAGCTCACCACCGAGGGAAGCAGATACGCAGTATTTT. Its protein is CASSPPREADTQYF.

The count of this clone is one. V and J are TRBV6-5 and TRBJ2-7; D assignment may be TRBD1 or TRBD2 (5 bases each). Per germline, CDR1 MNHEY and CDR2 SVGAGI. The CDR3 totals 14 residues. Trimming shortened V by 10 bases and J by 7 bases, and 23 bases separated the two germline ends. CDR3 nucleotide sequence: TGTGCCATGGGTCCTGGGGACCTTGAATTGGAGCAGTACTTC. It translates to CAMGPGDLELEQYF.

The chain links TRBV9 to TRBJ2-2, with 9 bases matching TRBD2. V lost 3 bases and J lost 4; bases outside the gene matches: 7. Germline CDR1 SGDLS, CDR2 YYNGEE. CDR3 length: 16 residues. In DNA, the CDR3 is TGTGCCAGCAGCGCCCTAGCGGGATTTGGCACCGGGGAGCTGTTTTTT. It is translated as CASSALAGFGTGELFF.

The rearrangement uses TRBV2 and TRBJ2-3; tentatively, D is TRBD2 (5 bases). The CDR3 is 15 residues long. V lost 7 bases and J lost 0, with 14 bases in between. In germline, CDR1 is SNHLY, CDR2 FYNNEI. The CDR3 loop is CASKSGYASTDTQYF. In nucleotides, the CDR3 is TGTGCCAGCAAGTCGGGGTACGCTAGCACAGATACGCAGTATTTT.

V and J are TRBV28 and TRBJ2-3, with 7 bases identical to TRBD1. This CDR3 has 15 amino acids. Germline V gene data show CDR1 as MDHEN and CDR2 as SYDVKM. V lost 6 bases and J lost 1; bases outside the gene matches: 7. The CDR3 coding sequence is TGTGCCAGCAGATTTGACAGGGTTGGCACAGATACGCAGTATTTT. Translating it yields CASRFDRVGTDTQYF.

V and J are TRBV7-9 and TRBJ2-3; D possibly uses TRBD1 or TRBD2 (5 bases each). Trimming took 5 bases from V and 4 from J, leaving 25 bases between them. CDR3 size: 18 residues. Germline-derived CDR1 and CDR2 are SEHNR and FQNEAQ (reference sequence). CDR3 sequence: CASSPRRDPSGEADTQYF. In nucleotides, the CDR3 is TGTGCCAGCAGCCCCCGCCGGGACCCCTCCGGCGAAGCAGATACGCAGTATTTT. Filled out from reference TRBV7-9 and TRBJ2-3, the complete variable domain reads DTGVSQNPRHKITKRGQNVTFRCDPISEHNRLYWYRQTLGQGPEFLTYFQNEAQLEKSRLLSDRFSAERPKGSFSTLEIQRTEQGDSAMYLCASSPRRDPSGEADTQYFGPGTRLTVL.

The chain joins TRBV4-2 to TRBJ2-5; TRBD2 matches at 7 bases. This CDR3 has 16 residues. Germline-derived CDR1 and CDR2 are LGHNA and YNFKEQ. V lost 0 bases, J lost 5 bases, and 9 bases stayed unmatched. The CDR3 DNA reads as TGTGCCAGCAGCCAAGAAGTGGGGGAACTAGCGGAGACCCAGTACTTC. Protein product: CASSQEVGELAETQYF.

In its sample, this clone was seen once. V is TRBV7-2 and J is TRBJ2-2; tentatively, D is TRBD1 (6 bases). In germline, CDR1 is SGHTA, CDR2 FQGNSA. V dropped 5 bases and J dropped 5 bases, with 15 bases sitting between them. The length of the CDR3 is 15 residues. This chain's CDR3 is CASSPEARGTGELFF. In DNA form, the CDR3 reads TGTGCCAGCAGCCCTGAGGCCAGGGGAACCGGGGAGCTGTTTTTT.

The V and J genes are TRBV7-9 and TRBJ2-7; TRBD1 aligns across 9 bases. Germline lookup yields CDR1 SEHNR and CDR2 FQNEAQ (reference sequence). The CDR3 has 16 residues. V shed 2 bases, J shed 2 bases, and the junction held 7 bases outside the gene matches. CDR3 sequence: CASSLISGQGTYEQYF. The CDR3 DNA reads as TGTGCCAGCAGCTTAATATCGGGACAGGGAACCTACGAGCAGTACTTC. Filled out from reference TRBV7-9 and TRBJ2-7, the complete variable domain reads DTGVSQNPRHKITKRGQNVTFRCDPISEHNRLYWYRQTLGQGPEFLTYFQNEAQLEKSRLLSDRFSAERPKGSFSTLEIQRTEQGDSAMYLCASSLISGQGTYEQYFGPGTRLTVT.

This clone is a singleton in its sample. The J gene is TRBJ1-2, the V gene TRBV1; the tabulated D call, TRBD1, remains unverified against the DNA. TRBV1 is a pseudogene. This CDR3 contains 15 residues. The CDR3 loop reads CTSSQDDITNYGYTF. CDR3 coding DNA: TGCACCAGCAGCCAAGATGACATAACTAACTATGGCTACACCTTC.

The CDR3 nucleotides are TGTGCCTGGAGTCCCCCGGCAGGTCGTGCGGGGGAGCTGTTTTTT. Protein: CAWSPPAGRAGELFF. V and J are TRBV30 and TRBJ2-2; D ambiguous. Germline CDR1 reads GTSNPN; CDR2 reads SVGIG (reference sequence). CDR3 length equals 15 residues. Deletions cut 2 bases from V and 8 bases from J, with 18 bases between.

CDR3 DNA: TGTGCCAGCAGCCAAGCCAGGGGGACCGGGGAGCTGTTTTTT. It specifies CASSQARGTGELFF. The gene calls are TRBV3-1 (or the pseudogene TRBV3-2) and TRBJ2-2; 7 nucleotides line up with TRBD1. The CDR3 sequence is 14 residues long. V gave up 1 base and J gave up 5 bases; unmatched junction bases: 1. CDR1 and CDR2 from the germline V gene are LGHDT and YNNKEL (reference sequence).

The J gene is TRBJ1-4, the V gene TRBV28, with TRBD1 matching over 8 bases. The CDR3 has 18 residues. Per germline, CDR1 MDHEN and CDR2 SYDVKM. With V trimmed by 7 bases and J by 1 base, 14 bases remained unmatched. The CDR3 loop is CASKNAGQGGLTNEKLFF. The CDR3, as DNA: TGTGCCAGCAAAAACGCCGGACAGGGCGGTTTAACTAATGAAAAACTGTTTTTT. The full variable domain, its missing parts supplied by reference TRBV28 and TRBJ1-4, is DVKVTQSSRYLVKRTGEKVFLECVQDMDHENMFWYRQDPGLGLRLIYFSYDVKMKEKGDIPEGYSVSREKKERFSLILESASTNQTSMYLCASKNAGQGGLTNEKLFFGSGTQLSVL.

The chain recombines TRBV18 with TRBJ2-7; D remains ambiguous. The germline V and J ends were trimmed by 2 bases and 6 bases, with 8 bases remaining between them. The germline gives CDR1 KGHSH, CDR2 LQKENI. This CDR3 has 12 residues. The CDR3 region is CASSPGVIEQYF. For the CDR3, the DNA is TGTGCCAGCTCACCAGGGGTGATCGAGCAGTACTTC. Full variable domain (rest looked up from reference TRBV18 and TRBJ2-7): NAGVMQNPRHLVRRRGQEARLRCSPMKGHSHVYWYRQLPEEGLKFMVYLQKENIIDESGMPKERFSAEFPKEGPSILRIQQVVRGDSAAYFCASSPGVIEQYFGPGTRLTVT.

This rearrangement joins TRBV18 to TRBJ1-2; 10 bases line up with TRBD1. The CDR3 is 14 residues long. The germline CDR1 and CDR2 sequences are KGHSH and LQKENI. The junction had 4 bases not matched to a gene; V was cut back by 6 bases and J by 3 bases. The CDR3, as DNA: TGTGCCAGCTCCCCAGGACAGGGGGACTATGGCTACACCTTC. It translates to CASSPGQGDYGYTF.

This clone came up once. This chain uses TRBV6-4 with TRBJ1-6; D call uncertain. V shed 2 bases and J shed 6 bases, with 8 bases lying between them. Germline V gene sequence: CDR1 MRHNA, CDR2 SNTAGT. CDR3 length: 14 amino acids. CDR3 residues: CASSDGGSNSPLHF. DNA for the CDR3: TGTGCCAGCAGTGACGGCGGATCTAATTCACCCCTCCACTTT.

The DNA for the CDR3 is TGTGCCAGCAGCGTCTCTAGCGGGATTTCTTCCGGGGAGCTGTTTTTT. It translates to CASSVSSGISSGELFF. The chain links TRBV9 to TRBJ2-2, with 9 bases lining up with TRBD2. Trimming removed 2 bases from V and 6 bases from J; junction bases left unmatched: 8. Germline V gene data show CDR1 as SGDLS and CDR2 as YYNGEE. This CDR3 comprises 16 residues.

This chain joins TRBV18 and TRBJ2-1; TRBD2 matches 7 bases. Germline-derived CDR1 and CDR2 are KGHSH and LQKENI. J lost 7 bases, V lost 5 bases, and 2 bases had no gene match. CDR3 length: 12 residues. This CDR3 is CASSGLENEQFF. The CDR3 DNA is TGTGCCAGCTCAGGACTAGAGAATGAGCAGTTCTTC.

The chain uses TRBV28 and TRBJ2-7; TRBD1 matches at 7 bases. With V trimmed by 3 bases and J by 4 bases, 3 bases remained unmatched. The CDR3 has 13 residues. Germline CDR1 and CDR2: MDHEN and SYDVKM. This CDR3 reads CASSFQGEYEQYF. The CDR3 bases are TGTGCCAGCAGTTTCCAGGGGGAATACGAGCAGTACTTC. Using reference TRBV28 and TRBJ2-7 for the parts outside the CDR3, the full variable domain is DVKVTQSSRYLVKRTGEKVFLECVQDMDHENMFWYRQDPGLGLRLIYFSYDVKMKEKGDIPEGYSVSREKKERFSLILESASTNQTSMYLCASSFQGEYEQYFGPGTRLTVT.

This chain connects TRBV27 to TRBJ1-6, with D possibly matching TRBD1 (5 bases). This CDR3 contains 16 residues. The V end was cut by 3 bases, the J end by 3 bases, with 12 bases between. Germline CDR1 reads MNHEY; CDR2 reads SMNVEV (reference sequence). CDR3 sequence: CASSFTGQDYNSPLHF. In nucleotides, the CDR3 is TGTGCCAGCAGTTTCACAGGACAAGACTATAATTCACCCCTCCACTTT.

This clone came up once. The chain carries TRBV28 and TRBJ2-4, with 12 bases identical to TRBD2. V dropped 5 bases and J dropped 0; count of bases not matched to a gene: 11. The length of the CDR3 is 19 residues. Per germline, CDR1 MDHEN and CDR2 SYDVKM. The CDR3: CASSGPGLAGLIAKNIQYF. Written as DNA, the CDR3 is TGTGCCAGCAGTGGTCCGGGACTAGCGGGTCTTATAGCCAAAAACATTCAGTACTTC.

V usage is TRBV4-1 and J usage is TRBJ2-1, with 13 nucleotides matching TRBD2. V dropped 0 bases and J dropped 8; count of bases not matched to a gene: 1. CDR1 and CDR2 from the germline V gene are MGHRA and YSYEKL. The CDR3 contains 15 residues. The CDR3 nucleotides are TGCGCCAGCAGCCAAGATGGACTAGCGGGAGATGAGCAGTTCTTC. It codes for CASSQDGLAGDEQFF.